These 23 T cell receptor beta chains came from one sample sequenced in a study of control samples from healthy donors and cancer patients (dated by TCRdb to 2018 to 2020). Receptor libraries were prepared by the immunoSEQ multiplex PCR assay. Drawn from immuneACCESS, this table holds only the in-frame rearrangements with V and J called that TCRdb kept. Clones are partly lost; checked studies trace under half to an unresolved V gene and leave the rest unexplained. The sample has about 140,000 clones on record, 88% of them singletons. Approximately 9.4% of the sample rests with the top ten. Material for sequencing was blood. These receptors were collected from a woman in her 30s in good health.

The gene calls are TRBV4-1 and TRBJ1-2, with a possible D match to TRBD1 (5 bases). Germline CDR1 is MGHRA and CDR2 is YSYEKL. Trimming removed 1 base from V and 4 bases from J, with 10 bases in between. This CDR3 is built from 14 residues. The CDR3 region has the DNA TGCGCCAGCAGCCAAGGCGGTAGGGGCTATGGCTACACCTTC. Protein: CASSQGGRGYGYTF.

The gene calls are TRBV29-1 and TRBJ1-3; no clear D. Germline lookup yields CDR1 SQVTM and CDR2 ANQGSEA. The germline V and J ends were trimmed by 4 bases and 2 bases, with 9 bases remaining between them. The CDR3 is made up of 13 amino acids. The CDR3 region has the DNA TGCAGCGTTGTTCCCGAGCCTGGAAACACCATATATTTT. Translated, it gives CSVVPEPGNTIYF.

This chain uses TRBV18 with TRBJ1-6; the match to TRBD1 covers 10 bases. Trimming removed 5 bases from V and 4 bases from J; junction bases left unmatched: 5. The CDR3 covers 16 residues. Germline V gene sequence: CDR1 KGHSH, CDR2 LQKENI. The CDR3 sequence is CASSSDRGAYNSPLHF. The CDR3 DNA is TGTGCCAGCTCATCGGACAGGGGGGCTTATAATTCACCCCTCCACTTT.

This rearrangement joins TRBV5-1 to TRBJ2-2; D tentatively reads TRBD1 or TRBD2 (5 bases each). V was cut by 7 bases and J by 0 bases, with 10 bases left in between. The CDR3 totals 14 residues. From germline, CDR1 is SGHRS and CDR2 YFSETQ. The CDR3 DNA sequence: TGCGCCAGCGACCGGGGCTCGAACACCGGGGAGCTGTTTTTT. Its translation: CASDRGSNTGELFF.

The genes are TRBV6-5 and TRBJ1-5; a weak D match, TRBD1 (5 bases). V was cut by 7 bases and J by 7 bases, with 14 bases left in between. CDR3 size: 13 residues. Germline V gene sequence: CDR1 MNHEY, CDR2 SVGAGI. As DNA, the CDR3 is TGTGCCAGCACAGAAAGGGGAAACCAGCCCCAGCATTTT. The encoded protein is CASTERGNQPQHF.

The genes are TRBV5-6 and TRBJ1-4; TRBD1 is a possible D gene (5 bases). The V and J ends lost 3 bases and 8 bases respectively, with 20 bases between them. This CDR3 is built from 16 residues. Germline CDR1 and CDR2: SGHDT and YYEEEE. CDR3 sequence: CASSSPYVGHEEKLFF. As DNA, the CDR3 is TGTGCCAGCAGCTCGCCCTATGTGGGGCACGAGGAAAAACTGTTTTTT.

The chain combines TRBV24-1 with TRBJ2-1; D unresolved. The CDR3 is 12 residues long. The germline CDR1 and CDR2 sequences are KGHDR and SFDVKD. V was clipped by 4 bases and J by 5 bases, with 5 bases between them. The CDR3 sequence is CATSEEDNEQFF. CDR3 DNA sequence: TGTGCCACCAGTGAGGAAGACAATGAGCAGTTCTTC.

The chain carries TRBV19 and TRBJ1-1, with TRBD1 matching over 8 bases. J gave up 1 base and V 6 bases, and 1 base lay outside the gene matches. Germline CDR1 reads LNHDA; CDR2 reads SQIVND (reference sequence). This CDR3 has 13 amino acids. The CDR3 protein is CASSDRGNTEAFF. As DNA, the CDR3 is TGTGCCAGTAGCGACAGGGGGAACACTGAAGCTTTCTTT.

Of note for this clone: The junction and the germline gene differ at one end; a read error may be behind it. Additional DNA sequences in this sample encode the identical CDR3. The chain carries TRBV7-7 and TRBJ2-1; D is possibly TRBD2 (6 bases). Germline CDR1 is SSHAT and CDR2 is FNYEAQ (reference sequence). CDR3 length: 15 residues. The CDR3 sequence: CASSMGLAHDNEQFF. CDR3 DNA sequence: TGTGCTAGCAGCATGGGGCTAGCGCACGACAATGAGCAGTTCTTC.

The V and J genes are TRBV4-2 and TRBJ1-1; 7 bases are shared with TRBD1. The V gene's germline CDR1 is LGHNA and CDR2 YNFKEQ. This CDR3 has 16 amino acids. The ends lost 1 base at V and 0 bases at J; junction bases unmatched: 5. CDR3 sequence: CASSQGQGTLNTEAFF. The CDR3 DNA reads as TGTGCCAGCAGCCAAGGACAGGGAACTTTGAACACTGAAGCTTTCTTT.

The chain joins TRBV20-1 to TRBJ2-2; the D gene is possibly TRBD1 (5 bases). The CDR3 runs to 14 residues. CDR1 and CDR2 (germline): DFQATT, SNEGSKA (reference sequence). Trimming took 3 bases from V and 0 from J, leaving 8 bases between them. CDR3 sequence reads: CSASDSANTGELFF. In DNA, the CDR3 is TGCAGTGCTAGTGACAGCGCGAACACCGGGGAGCTGTTTTTT.

The genes are TRBV6-1 and TRBJ1-2, with TRBD1 matching over 10 bases. The germline CDR1 and CDR2 sequences are MNHNS and SASEGT. The CDR3 spans 16 residues. The junction had 13 bases not matched to a gene; V was cut back by 4 bases and J by 8 bases. The CDR3 spells CASSAPPGQGLEGYTF. The CDR3 DNA reads TGTGCCAGCAGTGCACCCCCGGGACAGGGGTTAGAAGGCTACACCTTC.

J is TRBJ2-1 and V is TRBV30; the match to TRBD1 covers 7 bases. The CDR3 is 14 residues long. Trimming at V came to 3 bases and at J to 5 bases, leaving 7 bases not matched to a gene. Germline V gives CDR1 GTSNPN, CDR2 SVGIG (reference sequence). DNA for the CDR3: TGTGCCTGGAGGAACAGGGGTCGGGACAATGAGCAGTTCTTC. This encodes CAWRNRGRDNEQFF.

The CDR3 sequence: CASSLPGIWAYEQYF. CDR3 bases: TGTGCCAGCAGTTTACCGGGAATTTGGGCCTACGAGCAGTACTTC. The J gene is TRBJ2-7, the V gene TRBV28; D is possibly TRBD2 (5 bases). Trimming took off 2 bases at V and 2 bases at J, with 13 bases between the two ends. Germline V gene data show CDR1 as MDHEN and CDR2 as SYDVKM. The CDR3 has 15 residues.

The V and J genes are TRBV5-1 and TRBJ1-2; TRBD1 matches 7 bases. CDR3 size: 15 residues. The germline CDR1 and CDR2 sequences are SGHRS and YFSETQ. J was trimmed by 7 bases and V by 4 bases; bases with no gene match: 13. The CDR3: CASSPGGGGARGYTF. In DNA form, the CDR3 reads TGCGCCAGCAGCCCCGGAGGGGGCGGGGCTCGTGGCTACACCTTC.

CDR3 sequence: CASSRRQGADTQYF. CDR3 nucleotide sequence: TGTGCCAGCTCACGAAGACAGGGCGCAGATACGCAGTATTTT. The chain recombines TRBV18 with TRBJ2-3; the match to TRBD1 covers 7 bases. The germline V gene encodes CDR1 KGHSH and CDR2 LQKENI. J was trimmed by 4 bases and V by 4 bases; bases with no gene match: 5. The CDR3 is 14 residues long.

The chain is built from TRBV3-1 (or the pseudogene TRBV3-2) and TRBJ2-1; D is unclear. Deletions cut 3 bases from V and 14 bases from J, with 14 bases between. Germline CDR1 and CDR2: LGHDT and YNNKEL (reference sequence). The CDR3 length is 12 residues. This CDR3 is CASSQNDQKKFF. Here the CDR3 DNA reads TGTGCCAGCAGCCAGAACGACCAGAAAAAGTTCTTC.

CDR3 in amino acids: CASSLGFGGTQYF. CDR3 sequence (DNA): TGTGCCAGCAGCTTAGGGTTCGGTGGGACCCAGTACTTC. V is TRBV11-3 and J is TRBJ2-5; no reliable D call. Trimming shortened V by 1 base and J by 7 bases, and 10 bases separated the two germline ends. Germline CDR1 and CDR2: SGHNT and YENEEA. The CDR3 length is 13 residues.

This clone was seen only a few times. Distinct nucleotide sequences in the sample also encode this CDR3. V gene TRBV3-1 (or the pseudogene TRBV3-2) combines with J gene TRBJ2-7; 8 bases line up with TRBD2. The germline CDR1 and CDR2 sequences are LGHDT and YNNKEL (reference sequence). V shed 3 bases, J shed 3 bases, and the junction held 4 bases outside the gene matches. This CDR3 is built from 14 residues. In DNA, the CDR3 is TGTGCCAGCAGCCATTCCACTAGCGGCTACGAGCAGTACTTC. Translating it yields CASSHSTSGYEQYF.

This clone ranks as medium-sized. The genes are TRBV27 and TRBJ2-7; 7 bases align to TRBD1. CDR3 length: 14 amino acids. Germline loops: CDR1 MNHEY, CDR2 SMNVEV (reference sequence). V was clipped by 5 bases and J by 2 bases; unmatched bases: 6. The CDR3 spells CASSARDSTYEQYF. CDR3 in DNA: TGTGCCAGCAGTGCCCGGGACAGTACCTACGAGCAGTACTTC.

The chain carries TRBV28 and TRBJ1-2, with TRBD1 matching over 7 bases. The CDR3 runs 15 residues. V dropped 3 bases and J dropped 6; count of bases not matched to a gene: 10. Germline V gene sequence: CDR1 MDHEN, CDR2 SYDVKM. Written as DNA, the CDR3 is TGTGCCAGCAGTTTGCGGGACAGACCTATCCATGGCTACACCTTC. Translated, it gives CASSLRDRPIHGYTF.

The rearrangement uses TRBV10-1 and TRBJ1-3; the match to TRBD1 covers 7 bases. The junction had 4 bases not matched to a gene; V was cut back by 7 bases and J by 4 bases. Per germline, CDR1 WNHNN and CDR2 SYGVQD (reference sequence). The CDR3 spans 13 residues. The CDR3 sequence is CASTRGRGNTIYF. The CDR3 DNA sequence: TGCGCCAGCACAAGGGGGCGCGGAAACACCATATATTTT.

The chain is built from TRBV3-1 (or the pseudogene TRBV3-2) and TRBJ1-5; 7 positions match TRBD1. Trimming at V came to 4 bases and at J to 5 bases, leaving 2 bases not matched to a gene. The CDR3 length is 13 residues. Germline CDR1 reads LGHDT; CDR2 reads YNNKEL (reference sequence). CDR3 residues: CASSLDRDQPQHF. Here the CDR3 DNA reads TGTGCCAGCAGCCTCGACAGGGATCAGCCCCAGCATTTT.